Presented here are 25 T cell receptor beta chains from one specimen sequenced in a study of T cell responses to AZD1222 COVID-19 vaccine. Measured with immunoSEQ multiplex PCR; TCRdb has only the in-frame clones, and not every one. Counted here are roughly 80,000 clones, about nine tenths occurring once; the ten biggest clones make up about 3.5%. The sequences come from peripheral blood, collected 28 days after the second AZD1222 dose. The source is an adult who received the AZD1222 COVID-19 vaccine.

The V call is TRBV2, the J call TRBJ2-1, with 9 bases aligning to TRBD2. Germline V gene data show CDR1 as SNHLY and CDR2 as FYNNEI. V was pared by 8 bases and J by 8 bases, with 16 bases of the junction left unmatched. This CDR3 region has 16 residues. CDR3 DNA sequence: TGTGCCAGCGCCCAAGCGGGGGGCCAAGGGTTCTATGAGCAGTTCTTC. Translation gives CASAQAGGQGFYEQFF.

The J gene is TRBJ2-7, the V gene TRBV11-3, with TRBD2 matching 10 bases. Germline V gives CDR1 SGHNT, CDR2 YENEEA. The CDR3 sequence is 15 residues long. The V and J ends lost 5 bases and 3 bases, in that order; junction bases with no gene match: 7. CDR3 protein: CASSRALAGVYEQYF. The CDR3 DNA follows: TGTGCCAGCAGCCGGGCGCTAGCGGGAGTCTACGAGCAGTACTTC.

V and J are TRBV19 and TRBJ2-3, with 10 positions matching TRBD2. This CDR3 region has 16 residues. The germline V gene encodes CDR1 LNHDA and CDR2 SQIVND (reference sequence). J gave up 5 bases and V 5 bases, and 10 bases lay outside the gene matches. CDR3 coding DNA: TGTGCCAGTAGTGCCCCCGGAGCGGGAGGGAGAGATACGCAGTATTTT. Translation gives CASSAPGAGGRDTQYF.

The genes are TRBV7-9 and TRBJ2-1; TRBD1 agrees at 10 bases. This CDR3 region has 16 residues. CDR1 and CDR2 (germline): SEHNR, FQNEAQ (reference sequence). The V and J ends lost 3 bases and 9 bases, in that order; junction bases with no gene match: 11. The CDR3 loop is CASSFFQGQGTVEQFF. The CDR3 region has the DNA TGTGCCAGCAGCTTCTTCCAGGGACAGGGGACCGTTGAGCAGTTCTTC.

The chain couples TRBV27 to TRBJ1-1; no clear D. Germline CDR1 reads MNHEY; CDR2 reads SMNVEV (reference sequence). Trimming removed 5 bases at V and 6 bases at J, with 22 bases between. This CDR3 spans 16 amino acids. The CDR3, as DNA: TGTGCCAGCAGTCCCGAAGAGGGAGGCCACGTGCCTGAAGCTTTCTTT. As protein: CASSPEEGGHVPEAFF.

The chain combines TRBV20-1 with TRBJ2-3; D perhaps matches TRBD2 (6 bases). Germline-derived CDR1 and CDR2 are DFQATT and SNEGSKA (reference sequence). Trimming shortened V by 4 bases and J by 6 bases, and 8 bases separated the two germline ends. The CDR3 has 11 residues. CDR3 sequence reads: CSAMSGDTQYF. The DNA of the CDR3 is TGCAGTGCTATGAGCGGGGATACGCAGTATTTT.

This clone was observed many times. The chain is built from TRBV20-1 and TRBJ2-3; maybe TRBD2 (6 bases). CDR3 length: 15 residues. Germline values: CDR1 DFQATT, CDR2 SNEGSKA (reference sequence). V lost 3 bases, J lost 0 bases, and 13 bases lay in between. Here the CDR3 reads CSASSEGTSTDTQYF. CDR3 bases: TGCAGTGCTAGTTCGGAGGGAACTAGCACAGATACGCAGTATTTT.

The CDR3 DNA is TGTGCCAGCACCCGACTAGCGGGGATAGAGACCCAGTACTTC. This encodes CASTRLAGIETQYF. The chain carries TRBV11-3 and TRBJ2-5; 11 nucleotides match TRBD2. V lost 7 bases to trimming and J lost 4 bases; unmatched junction nucleotides: 5. The CDR3 is 14 amino acids. Germline values: CDR1 SGHNT, CDR2 YENEEA.

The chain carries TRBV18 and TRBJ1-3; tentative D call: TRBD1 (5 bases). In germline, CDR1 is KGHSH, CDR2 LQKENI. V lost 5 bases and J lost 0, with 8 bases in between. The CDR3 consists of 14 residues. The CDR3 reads CASSKQDSGNTIYF. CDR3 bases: TGTGCCAGCTCAAAACAGGACTCTGGAAACACCATATATTTT.

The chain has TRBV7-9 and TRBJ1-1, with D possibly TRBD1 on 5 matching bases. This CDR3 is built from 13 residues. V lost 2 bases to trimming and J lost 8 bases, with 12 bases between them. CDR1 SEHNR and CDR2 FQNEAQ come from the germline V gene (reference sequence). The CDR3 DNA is TGTGCCAGCAGCTTAAAGTGGGGGGTCGAAGCTTTCTTT. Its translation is CASSLKWGVEAFF.

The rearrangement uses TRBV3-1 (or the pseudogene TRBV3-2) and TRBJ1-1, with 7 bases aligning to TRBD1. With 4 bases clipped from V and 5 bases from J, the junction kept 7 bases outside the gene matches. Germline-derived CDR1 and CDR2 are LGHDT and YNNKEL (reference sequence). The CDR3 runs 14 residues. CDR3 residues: CASSLRTGETEAFF. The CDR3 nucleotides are TGTGCCAGCAGCCTACGGACAGGTGAGACTGAAGCTTTCTTT.

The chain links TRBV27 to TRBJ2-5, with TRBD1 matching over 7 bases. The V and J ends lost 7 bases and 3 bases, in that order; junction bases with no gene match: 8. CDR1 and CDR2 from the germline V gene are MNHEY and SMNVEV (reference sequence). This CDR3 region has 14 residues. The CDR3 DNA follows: TGTGCCAGCACCACACAGGGGCGGGAAGAGACCCAGTACTTC. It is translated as CASTTQGREETQYF.

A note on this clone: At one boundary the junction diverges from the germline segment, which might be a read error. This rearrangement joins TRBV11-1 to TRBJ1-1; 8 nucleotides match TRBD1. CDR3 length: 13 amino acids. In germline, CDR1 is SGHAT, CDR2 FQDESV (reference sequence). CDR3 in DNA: TGTGCCAGCAGGGAGACAGGGGACACCGAAGCTTTCTTT. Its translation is CASRETGDTEAFF.

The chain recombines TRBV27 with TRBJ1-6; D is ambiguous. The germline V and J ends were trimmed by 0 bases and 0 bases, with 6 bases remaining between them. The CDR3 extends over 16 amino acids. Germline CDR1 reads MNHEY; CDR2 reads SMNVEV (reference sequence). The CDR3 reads CASSLSWNSYNSPLHF. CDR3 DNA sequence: TGTGCCAGCAGTTTATCGTGGAACTCCTATAATTCACCCCTCCACTTT.

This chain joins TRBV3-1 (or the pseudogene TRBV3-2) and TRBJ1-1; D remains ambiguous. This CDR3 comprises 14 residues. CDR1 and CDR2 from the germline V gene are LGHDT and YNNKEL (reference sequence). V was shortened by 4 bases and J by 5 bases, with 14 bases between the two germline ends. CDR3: CASSPLLRRTEAFF. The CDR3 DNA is TGTGCCAGCAGCCCCCTATTGAGGAGGACTGAAGCTTTCTTT.

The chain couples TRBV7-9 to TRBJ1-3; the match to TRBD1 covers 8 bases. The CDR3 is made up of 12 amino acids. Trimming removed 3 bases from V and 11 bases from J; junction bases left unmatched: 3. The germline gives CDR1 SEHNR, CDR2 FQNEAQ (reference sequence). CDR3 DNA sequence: TGTGCCAGCAGCTTCCCGACAGGGGCCATATATTTT. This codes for CASSFPTGAIYF.

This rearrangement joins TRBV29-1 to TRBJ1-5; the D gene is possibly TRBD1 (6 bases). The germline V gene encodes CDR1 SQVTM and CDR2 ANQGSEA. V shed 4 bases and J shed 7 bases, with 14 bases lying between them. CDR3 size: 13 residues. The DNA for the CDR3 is TGCAGCGTTGGAGCGGGGGGCGGACAGCCCCAGCATTTT. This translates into CSVGAGGGQPQHF.

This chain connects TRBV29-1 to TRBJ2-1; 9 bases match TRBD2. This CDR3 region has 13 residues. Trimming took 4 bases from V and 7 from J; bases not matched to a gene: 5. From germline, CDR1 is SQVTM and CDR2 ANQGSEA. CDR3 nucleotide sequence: TGCAGCGTTGTGCGGGGGGGCCGGAATGAGCAGTTCTTC. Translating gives CSVVRGGRNEQFF.

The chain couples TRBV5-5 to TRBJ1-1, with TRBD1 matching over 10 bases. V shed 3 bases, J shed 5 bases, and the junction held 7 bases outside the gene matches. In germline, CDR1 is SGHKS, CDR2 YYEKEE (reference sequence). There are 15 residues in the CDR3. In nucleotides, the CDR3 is TGTGCCAGCAGCTCAGGACAGGGGGTAAGGACTGAAGCTTTCTTT. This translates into CASSSGQGVRTEAFF.

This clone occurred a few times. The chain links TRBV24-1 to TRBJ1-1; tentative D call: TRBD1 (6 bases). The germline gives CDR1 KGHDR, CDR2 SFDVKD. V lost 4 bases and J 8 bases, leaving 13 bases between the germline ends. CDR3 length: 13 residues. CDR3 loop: CATSEAGQPEAFF. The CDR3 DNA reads TGTGCCACCAGTGAAGCCGGACAGCCAGAAGCTTTCTTT.

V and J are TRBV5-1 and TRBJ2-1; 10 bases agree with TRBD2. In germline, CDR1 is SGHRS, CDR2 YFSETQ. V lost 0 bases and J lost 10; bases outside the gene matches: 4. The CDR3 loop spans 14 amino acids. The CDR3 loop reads CASSLVLAGEEQFF. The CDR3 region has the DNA TGCGCCAGCAGCTTGGTGCTAGCGGGAGAAGAGCAGTTCTTC.

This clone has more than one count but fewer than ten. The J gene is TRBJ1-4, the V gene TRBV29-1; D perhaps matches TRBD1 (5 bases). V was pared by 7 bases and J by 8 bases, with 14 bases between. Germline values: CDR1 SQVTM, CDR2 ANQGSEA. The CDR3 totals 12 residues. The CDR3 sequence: CSGGGVEEKLFF. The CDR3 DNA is TGCAGCGGTGGGGGAGTAGAAGAAAAACTGTTTTTT.

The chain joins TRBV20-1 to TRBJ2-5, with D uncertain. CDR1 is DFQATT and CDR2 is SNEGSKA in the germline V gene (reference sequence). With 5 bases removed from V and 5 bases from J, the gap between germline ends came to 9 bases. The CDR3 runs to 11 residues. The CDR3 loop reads CSAAKSETQYF. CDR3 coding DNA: TGCAGTGCTGCTAAGAGCGAGACCCAGTACTTC.

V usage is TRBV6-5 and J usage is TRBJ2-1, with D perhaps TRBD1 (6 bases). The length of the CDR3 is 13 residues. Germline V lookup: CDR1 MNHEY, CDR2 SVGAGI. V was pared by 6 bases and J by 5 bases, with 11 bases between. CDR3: CASSWGRHNEQFF. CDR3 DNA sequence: TGTGCCAGCAGCTGGGGGCGCCACAATGAGCAGTTCTTC.

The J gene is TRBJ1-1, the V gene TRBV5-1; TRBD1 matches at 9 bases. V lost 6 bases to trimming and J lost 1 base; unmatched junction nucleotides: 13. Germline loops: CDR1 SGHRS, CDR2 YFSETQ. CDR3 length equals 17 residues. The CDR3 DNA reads TGCGCCAGCACCAGGGGACAGGGAGTGGGGTGGAACACTGAAGCTTTCTTT. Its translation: CASTRGQGVGWNTEAFF.